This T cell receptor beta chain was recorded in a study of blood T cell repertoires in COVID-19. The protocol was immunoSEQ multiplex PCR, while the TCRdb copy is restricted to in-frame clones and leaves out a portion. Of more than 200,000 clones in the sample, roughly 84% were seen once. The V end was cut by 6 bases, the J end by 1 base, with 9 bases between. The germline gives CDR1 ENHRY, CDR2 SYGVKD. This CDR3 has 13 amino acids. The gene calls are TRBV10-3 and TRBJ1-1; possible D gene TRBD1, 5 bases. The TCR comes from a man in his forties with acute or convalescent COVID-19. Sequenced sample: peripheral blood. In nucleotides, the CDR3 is TGTGCCATCAGCGCGACAGAGAACACTGAAGCTTTCTTT. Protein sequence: CAISATENTEAFF.